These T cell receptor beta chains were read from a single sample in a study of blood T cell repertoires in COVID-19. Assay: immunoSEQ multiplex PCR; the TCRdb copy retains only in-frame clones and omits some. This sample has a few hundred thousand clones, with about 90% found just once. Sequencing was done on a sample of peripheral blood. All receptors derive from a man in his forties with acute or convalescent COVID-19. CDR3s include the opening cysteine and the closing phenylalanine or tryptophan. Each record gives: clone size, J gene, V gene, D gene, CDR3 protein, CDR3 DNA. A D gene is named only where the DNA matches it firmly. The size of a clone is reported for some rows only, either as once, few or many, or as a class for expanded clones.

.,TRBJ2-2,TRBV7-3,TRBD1,CASSQSGPGGNTGELFF,TGTGCCAGCAGCCAATCCGGCCCAGGGGGGAACACCGGGGAGCTGTTTTTT
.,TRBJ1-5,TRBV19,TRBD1,CASTMNYRGTQPQHF,TGTGCCAGTACTATGAATTACAGGGGTACTCAGCCCCAGCATTTT
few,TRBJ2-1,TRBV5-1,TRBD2,CASSPRTSGGYNEQFF,TGCGCCAGCAGCCCCAGAACTAGCGGGGGCTACAATGAGCAGTTCTTC
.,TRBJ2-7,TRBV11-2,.,CASSRTGSYEQYF,TGTGCCAGCAGCCGGACTGGGAGCTACGAGCAGTACTTC
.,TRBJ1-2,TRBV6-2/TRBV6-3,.,CASSYSEGGYTF,TGTGCCAGCAGTTACTCAGAGGGCGGCTACACCTTC
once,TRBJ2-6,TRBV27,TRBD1,CASSSHRGLTSGANVLTF,TGTGCCAGCAGTTCCCACAGGGGGCTAACCTCTGGGGCCAACGTCCTGACTTTC
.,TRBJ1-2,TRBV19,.,CASSIVLRGNYGYTF,TGTGCCAGTAGTATAGTATTAAGAGGGAACTATGGCTACACCTTC
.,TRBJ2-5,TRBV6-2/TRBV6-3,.,CASSVPGAMETQYF,TGTGCCAGCAGCGTTCCAGGGGCGATGGAGACCCAGTACTTC
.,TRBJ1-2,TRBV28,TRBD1,CASSQYLTGGASYGYTF,TGTGCCAGCAGTCAATACCTAACAGGGGGCGCCAGCTATGGCTACACCTTC
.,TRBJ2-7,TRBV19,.,CASSPQGLKESEQYF,TGTGCCAGTAGTCCACAGGGCCTTAAGGAGTCCGAGCAGTACTTC
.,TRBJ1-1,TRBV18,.,CASSLYSARNTEAFF,TGTGCCAGCTCACTTTATTCCGCGCGAAACACTGAAGCTTTCTTT
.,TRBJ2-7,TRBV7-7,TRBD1,CASSPGQGLEQYF,TGTGCTAGCAGCCCTGGACAGGGCCTCGAGCAGTACTTC
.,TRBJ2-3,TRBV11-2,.,CASSPGSTDTQYF,TGTGCCAGCAGTCCAGGGTCGACAGATACGCAGTATTTT
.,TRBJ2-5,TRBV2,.,CAIPDRGETQYF,TGTGCCATCCCGGACCGGGGAGAGACCCAGTACTTC
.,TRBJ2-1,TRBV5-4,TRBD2,CASSIGTSGRVYNEQFF,TGTGCCAGCAGCATCGGGACTAGCGGAAGAGTTTACAATGAGCAGTTCTTC